These 10 T cell receptor beta chains were all obtained from the same sample, sequenced in a study of blood T cell repertoires in COVID-19. TCRdb's table, derived via immunoSEQ multiplex PCR, lists solely in-frame clones and lacks some. The data contain around 160,000 clones, 84% of them singletons. The sample comprised peripheral blood. The receptors were gathered from a human donor in a cohort sampled during active COVID-19.

This chain uses TRBV19 with TRBJ1-5; D remains unclear. The CDR3 consists of 12 residues. The ends were cut back, 7 bases at V and 3 bases at J, with 7 bases in the middle. CDR1 and CDR2 from the germline V gene are LNHDA and SQIVND (reference sequence). Here the CDR3 reads CASNPFNQPQHF. CDR3 sequence (DNA): TGTGCCAGTAATCCTTTCAATCAGCCCCAGCATTTT. Looking up the rest from reference TRBV19 and TRBJ1-5 gives the full variable domain: DGGITQSPKYLFRKEGQNVTLSCEQNLNHDAMYWYRQDPGQGLRLIYYSQIVNDFQKGDIAEGYSVSREKKESFPLTVTSAQKNPTAFYLCASNPFNQPQHFGDGTRLSIL.

Only a few counts were recorded for this clone. The chain is built from TRBV3-1 (or the pseudogene TRBV3-2) and TRBJ1-2; no definite D call. V lost 3 bases and J lost 6, with 14 bases in between. The CDR3 extends over 14 amino acids. The germline CDR1 and CDR2 sequences are LGHDT and YNNKEL (reference sequence). The CDR3 loop is CASSHLAGVHGYTF. CDR3 coding DNA: TGTGCCAGCAGCCACCTCGCCGGGGTGCATGGCTACACCTTC.

The genes are TRBV11-2 and TRBJ1-5; D may be TRBD1 (6 bases). Germline V gene sequence: CDR1 SGHAT, CDR2 FQNNGV. Trimming shortened V by 5 bases and J by 1 base, and 18 bases separated the two germline ends. The CDR3 consists of 17 residues. The CDR3 region has the DNA TGTGCCAGCAGCCCGCGTGCCCCAGGGGCGAGCAATCAGCCCCAGCATTTT. It translates to CASSPRAPGASNQPQHF.

This sequence joins TRBV28 and TRBJ1-5; the D is unclear. This CDR3 has 13 amino acids. In germline, CDR1 is MDHEN, CDR2 SYDVKM. V dropped 6 bases and J dropped 7 bases, with 13 bases sitting between them. The CDR3 DNA sequence: TGTGCCAGCAGACCCGGGGTGGACCAGCCCCAGCATTTT. Its protein is CASRPGVDQPQHF.

The genes are TRBV6-4 and TRBJ2-2; D might be TRBD2 (5 bases). V lost 3 bases, J lost 5 bases, and 10 bases lay in between. There are 14 residues in the CDR3. Per germline, CDR1 MRHNA and CDR2 SNTAGT. The CDR3 here is CASSEGSGTGELFF. CDR3 coding DNA: TGTGCCAGCAGTGAAGGGTCGGGGACCGGGGAGCTGTTTTTT.

J is TRBJ1-2 and V is TRBV12-3 or TRBV12-4, with 8 bases aligning to TRBD1. This CDR3 is 13 amino acids long. V gave up 8 bases and J gave up 7 bases; unmatched junction bases: 9. CDR3 nucleotides: TGTGCCAGCGGGGGACTTCAGGGGGCTGGCTACACCTTC. Its protein is CASGGLQGAGYTF.

This clone was observed once. This chain links TRBV10-3 with TRBJ2-5; 8 bases agree with TRBD2. The CDR3 consists of 17 residues. Germline lookup yields CDR1 ENHRY and CDR2 SYGVKD. V lost 1 base, J lost 2 bases, and 9 bases stayed unmatched. The CDR3 sequence is CAISEWVGGAQQETQYF. The CDR3 bases are TGTGCCATCAGTGAGTGGGTCGGGGGGGCCCAGCAAGAGACCCAGTACTTC.

The genes are TRBV2 and TRBJ2-1; 8 bases agree with TRBD1. Germline lookup yields CDR1 SNHLY and CDR2 FYNNEI. There are 15 residues in the CDR3. The junction had 8 bases not matched to a gene; V was cut back by 6 bases and J by 4 bases. CDR3: CASRTDRGEYNEQFF. The CDR3 region has the DNA TGTGCCAGCAGGACCGACAGGGGCGAATACAATGAGCAGTTCTTC.

This clone was seen once. This chain joins TRBV11-2 and TRBJ2-5, with D perhaps TRBD1 (6 bases). This CDR3 region has 15 residues. In germline, CDR1 is SGHAT, CDR2 FQNNGV. V was pared by 4 bases and J by 7 bases, with 19 bases between. CDR3 nucleotides: TGTGCCAGCAGCTCCACAGGGAGTGGGATGGGGACCCAGTACTTC. Its protein is CASSSTGSGMGTQYF.

The chain recombines TRBV6-4 with TRBJ1-5; D unresolved. Germline-derived CDR1 and CDR2 are MRHNA and SNTAGT. The CDR3 extends over 13 amino acids. The V gene lost 4 bases and the J gene lost 7 bases, with 11 bases spanning the gap. The CDR3 loop is CASSAQEGQPQHF. The DNA of the CDR3 is TGTGCCAGCAGTGCGCAGGAGGGCCAGCCCCAGCATTTT.